Given below is one TCR beta chain in context. Its target is not known. This sample was included in a study of cytomegalovirus exposure and HLA in healthy donors. Study-wide points: Earlier analysis yielded a pattern in which most TCR beta V segments were productive about 90% or about 30% of the time. Through in vitro validation, three CMV-associated chains were shown to be specific for CMV antigens.

The primer mix had 60 Vbeta and 13 Jbeta primers. In the original processing: Counted up in a later analysis, unique TCR beta chains came to about 80 million, with around 12 million shared. This table comes from immunoSEQ multiplex PCR, and its TCRdb copy is limited to in-frame clones, with some not included. The V and J calls and clone size come from that table; D and trimming were worked out from the DNA. Of tens of thousands of clones listed, roughly 63% are singletons. The junction had 13 bases not matched to a gene; V was cut back by 5 bases and J by 1 base. CDR3 length equals 17 residues. The germline CDR1 and CDR2 sequences are MDHEN and SYDVKM.

V and J are TRBV28 and TRBJ1-2, with 7 bases lining up with TRBD1. The sample consisted of PBMCs. The TCR comes from a woman aged 40-49 years in good health and CMV-seropositive. As DNA, the CDR3 is TGTGCCAGCAGTCGGGCCCGGACAGGCCCTTTTAACTATGGCTACACCTTC. Translation: CASSRARTGPFNYGYTF.